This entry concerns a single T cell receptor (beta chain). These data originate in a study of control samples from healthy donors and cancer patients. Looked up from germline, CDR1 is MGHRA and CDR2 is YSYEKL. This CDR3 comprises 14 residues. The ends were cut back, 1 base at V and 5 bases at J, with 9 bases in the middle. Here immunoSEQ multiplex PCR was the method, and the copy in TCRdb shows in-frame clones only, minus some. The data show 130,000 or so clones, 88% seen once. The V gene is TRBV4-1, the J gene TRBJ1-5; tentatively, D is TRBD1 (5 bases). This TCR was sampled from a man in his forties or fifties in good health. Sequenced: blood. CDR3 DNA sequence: TGCGCCAGCAGCCAAGTGGGGGAAGATCAGCCCCAGCATTTT. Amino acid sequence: CASSQVGEDQPQHF.